Listed below are T cell receptor beta chains from one sample, sequenced in a study of blood T cell repertoires in COVID-19. Clones were sequenced by immunoSEQ multiplex PCR, and TCRdb holds only the in-frame ones, with some missing. The data show under 60,000 clones, approximately 90% seen once. The sequencing input was peripheral blood. All receptors derive from an elderly woman with acute or convalescent COVID-19. Each CDR3 is given with its conserved first and last residue. D genes are given only for firm matches. Not all rows give a size; the values are once, few, many and, for expanded clones, a class.

j_call	cdr3_length	v_call	d_call	clone_size	cdr3_aa	cdr3_nt
TRBJ1-1	13	TRBV5-8	.	.	CASSHPGNTEAFF	TGTGCCAGCAGCCACCCCGGGAACACTGAAGCTTTCTTT
TRBJ2-5	15	TRBV4-2	TRBD2	.	CASREIAGGGETQYF	TGTGCCAGCAGAGAAATAGCGGGGGGGGGAGAGACCCAGTACTTC
TRBJ1-1	13	TRBV19	.	.	CASSAQGGPEAFF	TGTGCCAGTAGTGCACAGGGCGGGCCTGAAGCTTTCTTT
TRBJ2-2	14	TRBV5-1	.	.	CASSLEGAPGELFF	TGCGCCAGCAGCTTGGAAGGGGCGCCCGGGGAGCTGTTTTTT
TRBJ1-6	12	TRBV6-6	.	.	CASSDSGSPLHF	TGTGCCAGCAGTGACTCCGGTTCACCCCTCCACTTT
TRBJ1-1	15	TRBV19	.	.	CASKHSREMGTEAFF	TGTGCCAGTAAGCACAGTCGGGAAATGGGCACTGAAGCTTTCTTT
TRBJ2-3	13	TRBV19	.	.	CASKGLGGDTQYF	TGTGCCAGTAAGGGACTCGGCGGAGATACGCAGTATTTT
TRBJ2-5	14	TRBV2	.	.	CASSDTRAGETQYF	TGTGCCAGCAGCGACACGAGGGCTGGGGAGACCCAGTACTTC
TRBJ2-1	17	TRBV3-1/TRBV3-2	.	.	CASSQEGGAGRRNEQFF	TGTGCCAGCAGCCAAGAAGGGGGAGCGGGAAGGCGCAATGAGCAGTTCTTC
TRBJ2-3	16	TRBV5-4	TRBD1	.	CASSLAQGARTDTQYF	TGTGCCAGCAGCTTGGCCCAGGGGGCCCGAACAGATACGCAGTATTTT
TRBJ1-6	13	TRBV5-8	.	.	CASSLRGYSPLHF	TGTGCCAGCAGCTTGCGAGGGTATTCACCCCTCCACTTT
TRBJ1-5	15	TRBV3-1/TRBV3-2	.	few	CASSQDLKGNQPQHF	TGTGCCAGCAGCCAAGATTTAAAGGGGAATCAGCCCCAGCATTTT
TRBJ1-2	15	TRBV3-1/TRBV3-2	.	once	CASSQVSRAPFGYTF	TGTGCCAGCAGCCAAGTCTCCAGGGCCCCCTTTGGCTACACCTTC
TRBJ2-1	12	TRBV18	.	few	CASSPAVNEQFF	TGTGCCAGCTCACCCGCAGTGAATGAGCAGTTCTTC
TRBJ2-7	16	TRBV18	TRBD2	.	CASSPVAGGTSVEQYF	TGTGCCAGCTCACCGGTAGCGGGGGGGACCTCCGTCGAGCAGTACTTC
TRBJ1-2	14	TRBV6-5	TRBD1	.	CASSFGTELYGYTF	TGTGCCAGCAGTTTCGGGACAGAGCTTTATGGCTACACCTTC
TRBJ2-2	13	TRBV5-5	TRBD1	.	CASSGQGDGELFF	TGTGCCAGCAGCGGACAGGGGGACGGGGAGCTGTTTTTT
TRBJ2-3	13	TRBV6-6	.	once	CASSTTPPGPQYF	TGTGCCAGCAGTACCACTCCCCCGGGTCCGCAGTATTTT
TRBJ2-5	17	TRBV4-2	TRBD2	.	CASSPGGLAGGQETQYF	TGTGCCAGCAGCCCCGGAGGACTAGCGGGGGGCCAAGAGACCCAGTACTTC
TRBJ2-3	14	TRBV11-3	.	.	CASSSQGSTDTQYF	TGTGCCAGCAGTTCCCAGGGAAGCACAGATACGCAGTATTTT
TRBJ2-5	15	TRBV14	TRBD2	.	CASSQERGGSETQYF	TGTGCCAGCAGCCAGGAGCGGGGGGGCAGTGAGACCCAGTACTTC
TRBJ2-5	14	TRBV5-1	.	.	CASSLGTSQETQYF	TGCGCCAGCAGCTTGGGCACTTCCCAAGAGACCCAGTACTTC
TRBJ1-4	15	TRBV28	TRBD1	.	CASSFFGQGEEKLFF	TGTGCCAGCAGTTTTTTTGGGCAGGGGGAAGAAAAACTGTTTTTT
TRBJ1-3	14	TRBV6-5	.	.	CASRTSLSGNTIYF	TGTGCCAGCAGAACGAGTCTATCTGGAAACACCATATATTTT
TRBJ2-5	17	TRBV27	.	.	CASSPGGGRRHQETQYF	TGTGCCAGCAGCCCGGGAGGGGGCCGTCGGCACCAAGAGACCCAGTACTTC
TRBJ2-2	15	TRBV5-1	TRBD1	few	CASSFRDSNTGELFF	TGCGCCAGCAGCTTCCGGGACAGTAACACCGGGGAGCTGTTTTTT
TRBJ2-1	14	TRBV25-1	TRBD2	.	CASSPGLVGNEQFF	TGTGCCAGCAGTCCGGGACTAGTAGGTAATGAGCAGTTCTTC
TRBJ2-3	13	TRBV3-1/TRBV3-2	.	.	CASRAAGTDTQYF	TGTGCCAGCAGAGCAGCGGGCACAGATACGCAGTATTTT
TRBJ1-6	17	TRBV3-1/TRBV3-2	.	.	CASSQVRITGVNSPLHF	TGTGCCAGCAGCCAAGTGAGGATAACAGGAGTTAATTCACCCCTCCACTTT